Only one count was recorded for the clone carrying this T cell receptor beta chain. Its antigen is still unknown. This sample was included in a study of T cell responses to AZD1222 COVID-19 vaccine. Only in-frame clones appear in the TCRdb table, and some are missing; sequencing was by immunoSEQ multiplex PCR. The table includes 140,000 or so clones, around 88% detected once. Study-level points and caveats: Among the donors, most were white British and more were female, and clonal diversity was possibly underestimated. The CD4 TCRs associated with vaccination extended across spike and predominated at 160-218 and 743-854. Repertoires were obtained solely post-peak T cell response. Targeting of unmutated variant regions was reportedly seen in nearly half of spike-specific TCRs.

The sequencing used peripheral blood, collected on day 0 of AZD1222 vaccination. The receptor's source is an adult in good health.

The CDR3 sequence: CSVWQGTDTQYF. The CDR3 nucleotides read TGCAGCGTTTGGCAGGGCACAGATACGCAGTATTTT. This chain links TRBV29-1 with TRBJ2-3; unclear D gene. The length of the CDR3 is 12 residues. Trimming pared 5 bases from V and 1 base from J, leaving 7 bases between. Germline values: CDR1 SQVTM, CDR2 ANQGSEA.